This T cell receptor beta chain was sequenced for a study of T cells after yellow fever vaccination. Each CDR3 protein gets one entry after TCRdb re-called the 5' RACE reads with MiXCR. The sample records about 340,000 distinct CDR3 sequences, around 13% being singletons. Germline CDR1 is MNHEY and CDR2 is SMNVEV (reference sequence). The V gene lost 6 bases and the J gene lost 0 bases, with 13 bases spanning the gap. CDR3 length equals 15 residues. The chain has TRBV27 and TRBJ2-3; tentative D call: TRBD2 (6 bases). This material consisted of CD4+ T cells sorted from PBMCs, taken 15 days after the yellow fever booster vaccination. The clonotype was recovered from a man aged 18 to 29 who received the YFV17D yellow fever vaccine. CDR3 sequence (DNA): TGTGCCAGCAGATTGCTAGCGCTGAGCACAGATACGCAGTATTTT. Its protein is CASRLLALSTDTQYF.